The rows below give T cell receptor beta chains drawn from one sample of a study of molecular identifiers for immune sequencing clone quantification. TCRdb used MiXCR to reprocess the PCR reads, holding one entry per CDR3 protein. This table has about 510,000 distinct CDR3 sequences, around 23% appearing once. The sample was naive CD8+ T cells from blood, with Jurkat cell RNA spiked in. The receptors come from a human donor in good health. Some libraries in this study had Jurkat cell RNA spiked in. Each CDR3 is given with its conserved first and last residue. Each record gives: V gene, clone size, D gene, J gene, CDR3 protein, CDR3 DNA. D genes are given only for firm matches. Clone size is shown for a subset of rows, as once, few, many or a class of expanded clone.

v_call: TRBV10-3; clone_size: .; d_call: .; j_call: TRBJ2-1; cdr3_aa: CAISDSNEQFF; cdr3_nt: TGTGCCATCAGTGACTCGAATGAGCAGTTCTTC
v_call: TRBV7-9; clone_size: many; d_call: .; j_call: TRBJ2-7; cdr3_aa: CASSPRDSTYEQYF; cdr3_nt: TGTGCCAGCAGCCCGCGGGACAGCACCTACGAGCAGTACTTC
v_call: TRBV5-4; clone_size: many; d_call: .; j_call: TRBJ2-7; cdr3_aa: CASSPGRGGGTYEQYF; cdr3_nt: TGTGCCAGCAGCCCGGGCCGCGGCGGAGGAACCTACGAGCAGTACTTC
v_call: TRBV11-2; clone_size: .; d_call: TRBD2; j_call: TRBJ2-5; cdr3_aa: CASSSTYGTSGSSETQYF; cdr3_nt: TGTGCCAGCAGCTCGACATACGGGACTAGCGGGAGTTCAGAGACCCAGTACTTC
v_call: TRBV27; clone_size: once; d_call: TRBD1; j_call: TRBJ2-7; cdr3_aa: CASSAWTGDYEQHF; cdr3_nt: TGTGCCAGCAGTGCCTGGACAGGGGATTACGAGCAGCACTTC
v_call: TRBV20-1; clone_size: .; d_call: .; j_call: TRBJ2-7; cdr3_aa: CSARDTIYAYEQYF; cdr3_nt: TGCAGTGCTAGAGATACCATTTACGCCTACGAGCAGTACTTC
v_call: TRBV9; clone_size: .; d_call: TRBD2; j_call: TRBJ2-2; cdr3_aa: CASSAEGEGGGAGDTGELFF; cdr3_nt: TGTGCCAGCAGCGCAGAGGGTGAAGGGGGAGGAGCGGGAGACACCGGGGAGCTGTTTTTT
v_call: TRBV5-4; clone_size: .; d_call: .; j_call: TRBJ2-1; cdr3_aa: CASSLVQVTYNEQFF; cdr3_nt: TGTGCCAGCAGCTTGGTGCAGGTAACCTACAATGAGCAGTTCTTC
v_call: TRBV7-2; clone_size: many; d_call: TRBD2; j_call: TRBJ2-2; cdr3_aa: CASSPGLAGTITGELFF; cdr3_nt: TGTGCCAGCAGCCCGGGACTAGCGGGGACGATCACCGGGGAGCTGTTTTTT
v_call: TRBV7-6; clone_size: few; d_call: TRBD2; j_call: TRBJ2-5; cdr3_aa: CASSQDLAVETQYF; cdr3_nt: TGTGCCAGCAGCCAAGACCTAGCGGTGGAGACCCAGTACTTC
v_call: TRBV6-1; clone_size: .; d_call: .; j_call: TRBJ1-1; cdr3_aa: CASSDWGVNTEAFF; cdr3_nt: TGTGCCAGCAGTGACTGGGGGGTGAACACTGAAGCTTTCTTT
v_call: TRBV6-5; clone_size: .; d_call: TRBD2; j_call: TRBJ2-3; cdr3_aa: CASRGGLAGADTQYF; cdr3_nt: TGTGCCAGCAGGGGCGGACTAGCGGGAGCAGATACGCAGTATTTT
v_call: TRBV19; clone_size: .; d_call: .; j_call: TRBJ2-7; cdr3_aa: CASSIQTAYEQYF; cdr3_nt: TGTGCCAGTAGTATCCAGACAGCCTACGAGCAGTACTTC
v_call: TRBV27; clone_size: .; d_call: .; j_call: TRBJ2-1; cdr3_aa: CASSLYGTNLYNEQFF; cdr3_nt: TGTGCCAGCAGTTTATATGGGACAAATCTTTACAATGAGCAGTTCTTC
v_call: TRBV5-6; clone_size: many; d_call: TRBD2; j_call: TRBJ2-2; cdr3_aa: CASSLVSGGAFATGELFF; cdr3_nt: TGTGCCAGCAGCTTGGTCAGCGGGGGGGCTTTTGCCACCGGGGAGCTGTTTTTT
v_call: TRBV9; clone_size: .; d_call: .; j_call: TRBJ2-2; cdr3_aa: CASSVVGLNTGELFF; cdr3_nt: TGTGCCAGCAGCGTAGTAGGACTGAACACCGGGGAGCTGTTTTTT
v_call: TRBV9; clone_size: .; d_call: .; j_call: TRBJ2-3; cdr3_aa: CASSSPGGWGDTQYF; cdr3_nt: TGTGCCAGCAGCTCTCCGGGGGGCTGGGGGGATACGCAGTATTTT
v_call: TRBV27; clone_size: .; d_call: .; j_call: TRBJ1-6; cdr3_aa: CASSLDWGTPLHF; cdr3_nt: TGTGCCAGCAGTTTGGATTGGGGGACACCCCTCCACTTT
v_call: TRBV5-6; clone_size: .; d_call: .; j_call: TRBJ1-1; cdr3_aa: CASSFSFSFEVAFF; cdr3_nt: TGTGCCAGCAGCTTTTCGTTCAGTTTTGAAGTGGCTTTCTTT
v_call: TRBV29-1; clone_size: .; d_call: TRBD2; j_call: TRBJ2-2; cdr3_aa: CSVIGGTGELFF; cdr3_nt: TGCAGCGTAATCGGGGGGACCGGGGAGCTGTTTTTT
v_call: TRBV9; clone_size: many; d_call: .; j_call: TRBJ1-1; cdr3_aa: CASRGRTKGTEAFF; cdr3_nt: TGTGCCAGCAGAGGGAGGACCAAAGGCACTGAAGCTTTCTTT
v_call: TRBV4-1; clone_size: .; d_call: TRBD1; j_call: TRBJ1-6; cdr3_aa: CASSPQGRGLRSPLHF; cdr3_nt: TGCGCCAGCAGCCCCCAGGGCAGGGGGTTGCGTTCACCCCTCCACTTT
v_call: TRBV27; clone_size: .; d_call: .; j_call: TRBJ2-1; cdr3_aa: CASSLSGWPADEQFF; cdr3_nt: TGTGCCAGCAGTTTATCGGGGTGGCCGGCCGATGAGCAGTTCTTC
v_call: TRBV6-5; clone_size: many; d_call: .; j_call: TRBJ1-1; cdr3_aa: CASSYSRRNTEAFF; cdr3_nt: TGTGCCAGCAGTTACTCACGGCGGAACACTGAAGCTTTCTTT
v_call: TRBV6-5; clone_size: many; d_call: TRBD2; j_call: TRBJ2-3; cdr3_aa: CASSWVAGATDTQYF; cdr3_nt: TGTGCCAGCAGCTGGGTAGCGGGGGCGACAGATACGCAGTATTTT
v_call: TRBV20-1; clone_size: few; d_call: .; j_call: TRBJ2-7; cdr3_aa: CSASDLDLQQYF; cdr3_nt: TGCAGTGCTAGTGATCTAGATCTTCAGCAGTACTTC
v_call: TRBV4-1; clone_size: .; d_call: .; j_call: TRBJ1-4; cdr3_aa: CASRLGLNEKLFF; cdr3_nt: TGCGCCAGCCGCCTGGGACTCAATGAAAAACTGTTTTTT
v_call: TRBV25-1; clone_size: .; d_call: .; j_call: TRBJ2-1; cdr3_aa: CASNERHSDNEQLF; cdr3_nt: TGTGCCAGCAATGAGAGGCACAGCGACAATGAGCAGCTCTTC
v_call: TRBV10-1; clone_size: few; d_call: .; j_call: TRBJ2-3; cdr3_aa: CASSDQGAPDTQYF; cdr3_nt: TGCGCCAGCAGTGACCAAGGGGCCCCAGATACGCAGTATTTT
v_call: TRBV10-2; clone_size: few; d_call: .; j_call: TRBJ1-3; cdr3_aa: CASSESSPVAGNTIYF; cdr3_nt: TGCGCCAGCAGTGAGTCCTCCCCTGTGGCTGGAAACACCATATATTTT
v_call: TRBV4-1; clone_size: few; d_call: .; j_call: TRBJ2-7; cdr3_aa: CASSQVLTETYEQYF; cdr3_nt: TGCGCCAGCAGCCAAGTCTTAACGGAAACCTACGAGCAGTACTTC
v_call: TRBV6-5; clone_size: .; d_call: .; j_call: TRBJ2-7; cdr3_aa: CTSSYRPEHHEQYF; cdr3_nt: TGTACCAGCAGTTACCGGCCCGAGCACCACGAGCAGTACTTC
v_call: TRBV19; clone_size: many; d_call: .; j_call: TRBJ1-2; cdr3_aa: CASSIDRAIPYGYTF; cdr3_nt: TGTGCCAGTAGTATAGATCGGGCGATACCCTATGGCTACACCTTC
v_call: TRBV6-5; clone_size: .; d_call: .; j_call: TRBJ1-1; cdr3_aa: CARRTRFTHMNTEAFF; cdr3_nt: TGTGCCCGCAGGACACGTTTTACACACATGAACACTGAAGCTTTCTTT
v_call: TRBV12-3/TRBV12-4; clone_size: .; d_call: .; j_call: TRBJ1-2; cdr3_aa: CASSLSNRAGGYTF; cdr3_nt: TGTGCCAGCAGTCTTAGTAACAGGGCTGGGGGCTACACCTTC
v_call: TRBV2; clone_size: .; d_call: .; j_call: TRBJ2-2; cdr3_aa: CASIRSNTGELFF; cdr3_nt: TGTGCCAGCATCAGGTCGAACACCGGGGAGCTGTTTTTT
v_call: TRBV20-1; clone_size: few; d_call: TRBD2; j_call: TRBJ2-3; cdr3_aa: CSAREGTQYF; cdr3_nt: TGCAGTGCCAGGGAGGGTACGCAGTATTTT
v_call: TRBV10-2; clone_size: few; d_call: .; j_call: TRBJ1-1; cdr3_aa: CASSELGVTEAFF; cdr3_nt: TGCGCCAGCAGTGAGCTGGGAGTCACTGAAGCTTTCTTT
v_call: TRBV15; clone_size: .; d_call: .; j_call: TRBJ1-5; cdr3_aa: CATSRARPYSNQPQHF; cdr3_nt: TGTGCCACCAGCAGAGCGCGGCCTTATAGCAATCAGCCCCAGCATTTT
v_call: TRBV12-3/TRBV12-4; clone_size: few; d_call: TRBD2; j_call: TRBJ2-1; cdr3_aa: CASMTGGPFGEQFF; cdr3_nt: TGTGCCAGCATGACGGGAGGGCCTTTCGGGGAGCAGTTCTTC
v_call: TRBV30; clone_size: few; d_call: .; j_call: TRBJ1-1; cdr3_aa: CAWGPMNTEAFF; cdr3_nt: TGTGCCTGGGGCCCGATGAACACTGAAGCTTTCTTT
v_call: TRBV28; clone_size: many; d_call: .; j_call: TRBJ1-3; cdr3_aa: CASSPDGVSSGNTIYF; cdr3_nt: TGTGCCAGCAGCCCAGACGGCGTCAGCTCTGGAAACACCATATATTTT
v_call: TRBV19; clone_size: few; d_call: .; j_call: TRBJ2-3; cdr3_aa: CASARGSTDTQYF; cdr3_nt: TGTGCCAGTGCCCGAGGGAGCACAGATACGCAGTATTTT
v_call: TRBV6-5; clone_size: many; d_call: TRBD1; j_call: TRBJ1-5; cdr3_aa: CASSSGGEKPQHF; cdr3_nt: TGTGCCAGCAGTTCAGGGGGTGAGAAGCCCCAGCATTTT
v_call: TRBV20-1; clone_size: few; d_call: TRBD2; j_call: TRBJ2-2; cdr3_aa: CSARTSGSFGNAGELFF; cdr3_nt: TGCAGTGCCCGCACTAGCGGGAGTTTTGGTAACGCCGGGGAGCTGTTTTTT
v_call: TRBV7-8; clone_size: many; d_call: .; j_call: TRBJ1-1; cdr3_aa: CASSYLEMGNQEEAFF; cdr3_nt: TGTGCCAGCAGTTACCTGGAAATGGGAAACCAAGAGGAGGCTTTCTTT
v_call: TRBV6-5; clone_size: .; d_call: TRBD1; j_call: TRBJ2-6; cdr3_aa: CASSEQGVGANVLTF; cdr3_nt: TGTGCCAGCAGTGAACAGGGGGTTGGGGCCAACGTCCTGACTTTC
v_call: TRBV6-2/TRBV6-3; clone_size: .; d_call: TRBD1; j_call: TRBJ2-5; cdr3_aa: CAIGQGAQSETQYF; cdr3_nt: TGTGCCATCGGACAGGGGGCCCAGTCCGAGACCCAGTACTTC
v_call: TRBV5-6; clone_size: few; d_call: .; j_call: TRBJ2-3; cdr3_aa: CASSLRSSENTDTQYF; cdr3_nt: TGTGCCAGCAGCTTGAGGTCTAGCGAAAACACAGATACGCAGTATTTT
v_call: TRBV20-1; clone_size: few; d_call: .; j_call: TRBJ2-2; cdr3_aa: CSARDQGTINTGELFF; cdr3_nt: TGCAGTGCTAGAGATCAGGGGACAATTAATACCGGGGAGCTGTTTTTT
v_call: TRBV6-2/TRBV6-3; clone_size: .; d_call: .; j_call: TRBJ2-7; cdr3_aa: CASSSETTADYEQYF; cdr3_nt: TGTGCCAGCAGTTCCGAGACGACGGCAGATTACGAGCAGTACTTC
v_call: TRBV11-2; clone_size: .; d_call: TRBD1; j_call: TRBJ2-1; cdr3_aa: CASSLRTGSTYNEQFF; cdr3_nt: TGTGCCAGCAGCCTCCGGACAGGGTCTACCTACAATGAGCAGTTCTTC
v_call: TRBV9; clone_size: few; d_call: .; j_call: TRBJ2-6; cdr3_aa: CASSVATVSSGANVLTF; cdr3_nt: TGTGCCAGCAGCGTAGCTACAGTGAGCTCTGGGGCCAACGTCCTGACTTTC
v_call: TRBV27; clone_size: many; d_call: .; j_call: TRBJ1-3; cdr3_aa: CASSFVPTAGNTIYF; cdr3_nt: TGTGCCAGCAGTTTCGTCCCCACGGCTGGAAACACCATATATTTT
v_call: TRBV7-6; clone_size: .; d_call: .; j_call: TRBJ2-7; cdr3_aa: CASSPGYYYEQYF; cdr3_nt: TGTGCCAGCAGCCCAGGGTATTATTACGAGCAGTACTTC
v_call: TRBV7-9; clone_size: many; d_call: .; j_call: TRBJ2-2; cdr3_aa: CASSLPNTGELFF; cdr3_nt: TGTGCCAGCAGCTTACCAAACACCGGGGAGCTGTTTTTT
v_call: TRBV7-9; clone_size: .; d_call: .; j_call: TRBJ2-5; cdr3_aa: CASSLPRQAQETQYF; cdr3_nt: TGTGCCAGCAGCTTACCCCGACAGGCCCAAGAGACCCAGTACTTC
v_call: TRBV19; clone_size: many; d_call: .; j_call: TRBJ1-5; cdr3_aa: CASSILGPSNQPQHF; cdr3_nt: TGTGCCAGTAGTATTCTCGGCCCCTCCAATCAGCCCCAGCATTTT
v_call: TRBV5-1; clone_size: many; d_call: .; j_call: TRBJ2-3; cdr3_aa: CASSSPKQGTDTQYF; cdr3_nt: TGCGCCAGCAGCTCTCCCAAACAGGGCACAGATACGCAGTATTTT